This T cell receptor beta chain was sequenced in a study of blood T cells in healthy people across ages. Findings and limits, study-wide: No conclusive comparison of naive versus antigen-experienced cells was possible with unsorted PBMCs. One million T cells yielded diversity estimates that were considered underestimates. Across the age range, TCR beta diversity per million T cells fell in a roughly linear way.

Germline CDR1 LGHDT, CDR2 YNNKEL (reference sequence). Trimming removed 5 bases from V and 5 bases from J, with 7 bases in between. The CDR3 runs to 12 residues. A second PCR, run for roughly 7 to 11 cycles, used a sample-barcoded 5' primer plus a J-beta primer mix. TCRdb re-analysed the 5' RACE reads in MiXCR, keeping a single row per CDR3 protein. The repertoire has about 780,000 distinct CDR3 sequences, about half of them found once; the top ten carry about a sixth. Total RNA was extracted at no less than 5.5 micrograms per sample. To note about this clonotype: Its antigen is undetermined.

The receptor's source is a man older than 75 in good health. The chain combines TRBV3-1 with TRBJ2-1; D gene unclear. Sequences were obtained from blood. The CDR3 nucleotides read TGTGCCAGCAGCAAATTGAACAATGAGCAGTTCTTC. The encoded protein is CASSKLNNEQFF.